This T cell receptor beta chain emerged from a study of early T cells in non-severe SARS-CoV-2 infection. As for the study in general: It was bulk RNA from unsorted whole blood that was sequenced, and the chains were unpaired.

This clonotype was observed once. This CDR3 is 14 amino acids long. Germline V gene data show CDR1 as SGHRS and CDR2 as YFSETQ. With V trimmed by 4 bases and J by 9 bases, 6 bases remained unmatched. TCRdb itself ran the 5' RACE reads through MiXCR, one entry per CDR3 protein. There are tens of thousands of distinct CDR3 sequences in the sample; around 12% occur only once, and roughly 1.2% lies in the top ten. The clonotype was recovered from an adult who was a healthcare worker with PCR-confirmed SARS-CoV-2 infection or an uninfected control (not recorded which). The donor label of this sample is uncertain. The chain employs TRBV5-1 and TRBJ1-6, with 8 bases identical to TRBD1. Sequenced here: whole blood, sampled at baseline. The CDR3 DNA sequence: TGCGCCAGCAGCCCGACAGGGGTTGGTTCACCCCTCCACTTT. It specifies CASSPTGVGSPLHF.